These 27 T cell receptor beta chains came from one sample sequenced in a study of lymphopenia after photon versus proton radiotherapy. TCRdb's copy holds only in-frame clones and misses some; the assay was immunoSEQ multiplex PCR. Among approximately 66,000 clones listed, approximately 84% were seen once. This specimen consisted of peripheral blood, obtained from a patient treated with photon-based radiotherapy. All receptors derive from a man between 35 and 55 years old with gastric cancer.

The count of this clone is one. This rearrangement joins TRBV6-5 to TRBJ1-1; no clear D gene. From germline, CDR1 is MNHEY and CDR2 SVGAGI. There are 13 residues in the CDR3. V was shortened by 2 bases and J by 3 bases, with 7 bases between the two germline ends. In DNA form, the CDR3 reads TGTGCCAGCAGTTACGCGGGTTACACTGAAGCTTTCTTT. Amino acid sequence: CASSYAGYTEAFF.

The chain combines TRBV4-3 with TRBJ1-4; 8 nucleotides line up with TRBD1. CDR1 and CDR2 (germline): LGHNA, YSLEER. V was pared by 0 bases and J by 8 bases, with 8 bases of the junction left unmatched. This CDR3 is 16 amino acids long. CDR3 DNA: TGCGCCAGCAGCCAAGATCTGACAGGGGTAAGGGAAAAACTGTTTTTT. This encodes CASSQDLTGVREKLFF.

This clone has just a few counts. The chain combines TRBV9 with TRBJ2-2; no definite D call. Germline CDR1 SGDLS, CDR2 YYNGEE. The V end was cut by 4 bases, the J end by 1 base, with 2 bases between. The CDR3 extends over 12 amino acids. The CDR3 DNA reads TGTGCCAGCAGCCAGAACACCGGGGAGCTGTTTTTT. Its protein product is CASSQNTGELFF.

V usage is TRBV18 and J usage is TRBJ2-2; 9 bases are a match to TRBD1. CDR3 length: 15 amino acids. V was pared by 2 bases and J by 4 bases, with 2 bases of the junction left unmatched. Germline CDR1 is KGHSH and CDR2 is LQKENI. Written as DNA, the CDR3 is TGTGCCAGCTCACCAGGGACAGGGTTCACCGGGGAGCTGTTTTTT. Translation: CASSPGTGFTGELFF.

The chain recombines TRBV18 with TRBJ1-1; D unclear. V was clipped by 6 bases and J by 5 bases, with 7 bases between them. The CDR3 has 11 amino acids. Germline V CDR1 and CDR2: KGHSH, LQKENI. CDR3 nucleotides: TGTGCCAGCTCCCAAGGAACTGAAGCTTTCTTT. Translation: CASSQGTEAFF.

The genes are TRBV19 and TRBJ2-7; a possible D gene is TRBD1 (5 bases). CDR1 is LNHDA, CDR2 SQIVND, per germline (reference sequence). With 4 bases removed from V and 2 bases from J, the gap between germline ends came to 9 bases. CDR3 length: 13 residues. CDR3 nucleotides: TGTGCCAGTAGTACTGACAGTACCTACGAGCAGTACTTC. Its protein is CASSTDSTYEQYF.

V is TRBV7-2 and J is TRBJ2-3; 8 bases agree with TRBD1. The CDR3 contains 14 residues. Germline assignment: CDR1 SGHTA and CDR2 FQGNSA. V gave up 1 base and J gave up 3 bases; unmatched junction bases: 0. As DNA, the CDR3 is TGTGCCAGCAGCTTAGGGACAGGGACAGATACGCAGTATTTT. It translates to CASSLGTGTDTQYF.

The chain employs TRBV6-1 and TRBJ2-7, with D maybe TRBD1 (6 bases). Germline V CDR1 and CDR2: MNHNS, SASEGT. The CDR3 totals 13 residues. V shed 7 bases and J shed 8 bases, with 18 bases lying between them. CDR3 sequence (DNA): TGTGCCAGCAAGCCTAAACAGGGACCCCAGCAGTACTTC. Its translation is CASKPKQGPQQYF.

The V call is TRBV2, the J call TRBJ1-1; perhaps TRBD1 as D (5 bases). The CDR3 has 12 amino acids. The germline V gene encodes CDR1 SNHLY and CDR2 FYNNEI. V was clipped by 5 bases and J by 12 bases, with 16 bases between them. CDR3 DNA sequence: TGTGCCAGCAGTCCCGACAGTTCTGAGACTTTCTTT. Translated, it gives CASSPDSSETFF.

The chain carries TRBV2 and TRBJ1-2; 9 nucleotides agree with TRBD1. CDR1 SNHLY and CDR2 FYNNEI come from the germline V gene. Trimming took 5 bases from V and 8 from J; bases not matched to a gene: 9. The CDR3 runs to 14 residues. The CDR3 DNA is TGTGCCAGCAGTAGGTTACAGGGGGCGCAGGGCTACACCTTC. It is translated as CASSRLQGAQGYTF.

The CDR3 protein is CASAPVGQTNYGYTF. CDR3 DNA: TGTGCCAGCGCCCCCGTGGGACAAACTAACTATGGCTACACCTTC. The V and J genes are TRBV25-1 and TRBJ1-2; possible D gene TRBD1, 6 bases. This CDR3 has 15 amino acids. V was trimmed by 8 bases and J by 0 bases, leaving 16 bases between them. Germline values: CDR1 MGHDK, CDR2 SYGVNS.

CDR3 nucleotides: TGTGCCATCAGCCAGACAGGGAGTTATACTGAAGCTTTCTTT. Amino acids: CAISQTGSYTEAFF. The chain couples TRBV10-3 to TRBJ1-1; 7 nucleotides align to TRBD1. The length of the CDR3 is 14 residues. Losses at the gene ends were 6 bases for V and 5 bases for J; bases not matched to a gene: 9. CDR1 and CDR2 from the germline V gene are ENHRY and SYGVKD.

This sequence joins TRBV6-5 and TRBJ2-1, with a weak D call TRBD1 (7 bases). The V gene lost 5 bases and the J gene lost 5 bases, with 16 bases spanning the gap. The CDR3 is 15 amino acids. From germline, CDR1 is MNHEY and CDR2 SVGAGI. The CDR3 DNA is TGTGCCAGCAGTAAGACGCAGGGGGGACACAATGAGCAGTTCTTC. Its protein is CASSKTQGGHNEQFF.

This clone is medium-sized by share. The V gene is TRBV7-2, the J gene TRBJ2-1; 12 bases match TRBD2. CDR1 and CDR2 from the germline V gene are SGHTA and FQGNSA. This CDR3 comprises 17 residues. With 5 bases clipped from V and 8 bases from J, the junction kept 13 bases outside the gene matches. CDR3 sequence reads: CASSLREGTSGLHEQFF. CDR3 in DNA: TGTGCCAGCAGCCTAAGAGAGGGGACTAGCGGGTTGCATGAGCAGTTCTTC.

The chain employs TRBV7-2 and TRBJ2-7; 8 bases are shared with TRBD1. The CDR3 contains 12 residues. Per germline, CDR1 SGHTA and CDR2 FQGNSA. V shed 5 bases and J 4 bases; nucleotides not matched to a gene: 1. The CDR3, as DNA: TGTGCCAGCAGCGGACAGGGTTACGAGCAGTACTTC. Translation gives CASSGQGYEQYF.

V and J are TRBV7-2 and TRBJ1-3; 9 bases agree with TRBD1. Germline V CDR1 and CDR2: SGHTA, FQGNSA. V trimming: 4 bases; J trimming: 4 bases; junction bases outside the gene matches: 8. This CDR3 is built from 16 residues. The CDR3 sequence is CASSSGTGRGGNTIYF. DNA for the CDR3: TGTGCCAGCAGCTCCGGGACAGGGAGGGGAGGAAACACCATATATTTT.

The V and J genes are TRBV11-2 and TRBJ1-3, with no clear D. The germline V gene has CDR1 SGHAT and CDR2 FQNNGV. This CDR3 has 17 amino acids. Deletions cut 1 base from V and 0 bases from J, with 13 bases between. CDR3 region: CASSLGRGSYSGNTIYF. For the CDR3, the DNA is TGTGCCAGCAGCTTAGGTCGTGGGTCCTACTCTGGAAACACCATATATTTT.

This clone was observed a few times. The CDR3 region has the DNA TGTGCCTGGAGTGCCCAAACCAAAGCTTTCTTT. Residues: CAWSAQTKAFF. The chain joins TRBV30 to TRBJ1-1, with no clear D. The CDR3 has 11 residues. The germline V gene has CDR1 GTSNPN and CDR2 SVGIG (reference sequence). V lost 1 base and J lost 9, with 9 bases in between.

The chain employs TRBV7-2 and TRBJ2-7, with 12 bases identical to TRBD2. Per the germline V gene, CDR1 is SGHTA and CDR2 is FQGNSA. CDR3 length equals 15 residues. The trim removed 5 bases at V and 2 bases at J, leaving 4 bases unmatched. The CDR3 here is CASSLGLAGPYEQYF. The CDR3 nucleotides are TGTGCCAGCAGCCTAGGACTAGCGGGGCCCTACGAGCAGTACTTC.

This clone was seen only once. The V and J genes are TRBV2 and TRBJ2-5; D tentatively fits TRBD1 or TRBD2 (7 bases each). CDR3 length equals 14 residues. Trimming took 8 bases from V and 5 from J, leaving 18 bases between them. Germline V gene data show CDR1 as SNHLY and CDR2 as FYNNEI. The CDR3: CASGGDRRRETQYF. The CDR3 coding sequence is TGTGCCAGCGGGGGGGACAGACGCAGGGAGACCCAGTACTTC.

The J gene is TRBJ2-5, the V gene TRBV4-3, with a tentative D call TRBD1 (6 bases). The CDR3 runs to 14 residues. V gave up 2 bases and J gave up 1 base, with 8 bases separating them. Germline V gene data show CDR1 as LGHNA and CDR2 as YSLEER. CDR3 sequence reads: CASSQQGTQETQYF. The CDR3 nucleotides read TGCGCCAGCAGCCAACAGGGGACCCAAGAGACCCAGTACTTC.

V is TRBV11-2 and J is TRBJ1-5, with 9 bases matching TRBD1. This CDR3 has 16 residues. The V gene end was trimmed by 4 bases and the J gene end by 7 bases; junction bases not matched to a gene: 11. The germline V gene encodes CDR1 SGHAT and CDR2 FQNNGV. The DNA for the CDR3 is TGTGCCAGCAGCTACGCAACAGGGGGCGCGGGACAGCCCCAGCATTTT. As protein: CASSYATGGAGQPQHF.

The chain employs TRBV19 and TRBJ1-2; D is possibly TRBD1 (5 bases). The CDR3 sequence is 14 residues long. Germline CDR1 is LNHDA and CDR2 is SQIVND (reference sequence). V was clipped by 9 bases and J by 8 bases, with 22 bases between them. CDR3 sequence (DNA): TGTGCCAGCATGTCACGGGCGGGACTCGGGGGCTACACCTTC. It encodes CASMSRAGLGGYTF. Using reference TRBV19 and TRBJ1-2 for the parts outside the CDR3, the full variable domain is DGGITQSPKYLFRKEGQNVTLSCEQNLNHDAMYWYRQDPGQGLRLIYYSQIVNDFQKGDIAEGYSVSREKKESFPLTVTSAQKNPTAFYLCASMSRAGLGGYTFGSGTRLTVV.

The rearrangement joins TRBV5-1 to TRBJ2-5; maybe TRBD2 (5 bases). The CDR3 spans 14 residues. Germline loops: CDR1 SGHRS, CDR2 YFSETQ. V lost 2 bases, J lost 7 bases, and 15 bases lay in between. In nucleotides, the CDR3 is TGCGCCAGCAGCTTCGCGAGGGAGTCTGGGACCCAGTACTTC. Translation: CASSFARESGTQYF.

V is TRBV29-1 and J is TRBJ2-1, with TRBD2 identical over 12 bases. The CDR3 length is 16 residues. CDR1 is SQVTM, CDR2 ANQGSEA, per germline. Here the CDR3 reads CCGASGGVRDYNEQFF. CDR3 DNA sequence: TGCTGCGGGGCTAGCGGGGGGGTGAGGGACTACAATGAGCAGTTCTTC.

This chain uses TRBV9 with TRBJ1-2, with a weak D call TRBD1 (6 bases). The germline CDR1 and CDR2 sequences are SGDLS and YYNGEE. The V end was cut by 3 bases, the J end by 8 bases, with 11 bases between. The CDR3 loop spans 12 amino acids. This CDR3 reads CASSDRVGGYTF. The CDR3 nucleotides read TGTGCCAGCAGCGACAGGGTGGGGGGCTACACCTTC.

This CDR3 is CASSLLQGTEQYF. CDR3 nucleotide sequence: TGTGCCAGCAGCTTACTACAGGGAACCGAGCAGTACTTC. The V gene is TRBV7-6, the J gene TRBJ2-7, with a possible D match to TRBD1 (6 bases). Germline values: CDR1 SGHVS, CDR2 FNYEAQ. CDR3 size: 13 residues. Trimming stripped 2 bases from V and 6 bases from J, with 11 bases between.